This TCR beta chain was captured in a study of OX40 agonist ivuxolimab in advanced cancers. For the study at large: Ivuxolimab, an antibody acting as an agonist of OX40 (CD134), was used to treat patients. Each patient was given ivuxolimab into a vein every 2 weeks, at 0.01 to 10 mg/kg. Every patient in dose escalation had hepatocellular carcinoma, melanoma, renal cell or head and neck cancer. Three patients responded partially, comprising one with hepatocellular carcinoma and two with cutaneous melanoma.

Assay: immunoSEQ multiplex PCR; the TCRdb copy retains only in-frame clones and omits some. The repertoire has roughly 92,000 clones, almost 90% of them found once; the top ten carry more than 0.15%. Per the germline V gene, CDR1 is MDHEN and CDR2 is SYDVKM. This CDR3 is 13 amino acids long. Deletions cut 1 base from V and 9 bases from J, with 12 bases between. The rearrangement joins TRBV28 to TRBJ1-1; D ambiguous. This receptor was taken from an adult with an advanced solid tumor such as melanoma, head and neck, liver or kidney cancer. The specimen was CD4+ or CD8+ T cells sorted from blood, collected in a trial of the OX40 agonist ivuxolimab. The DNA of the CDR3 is TGTGCCAGCAGTTTATCCGGGGTGGGGAAAGCTTTCTTT. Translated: CASSLSGVGKAFF.